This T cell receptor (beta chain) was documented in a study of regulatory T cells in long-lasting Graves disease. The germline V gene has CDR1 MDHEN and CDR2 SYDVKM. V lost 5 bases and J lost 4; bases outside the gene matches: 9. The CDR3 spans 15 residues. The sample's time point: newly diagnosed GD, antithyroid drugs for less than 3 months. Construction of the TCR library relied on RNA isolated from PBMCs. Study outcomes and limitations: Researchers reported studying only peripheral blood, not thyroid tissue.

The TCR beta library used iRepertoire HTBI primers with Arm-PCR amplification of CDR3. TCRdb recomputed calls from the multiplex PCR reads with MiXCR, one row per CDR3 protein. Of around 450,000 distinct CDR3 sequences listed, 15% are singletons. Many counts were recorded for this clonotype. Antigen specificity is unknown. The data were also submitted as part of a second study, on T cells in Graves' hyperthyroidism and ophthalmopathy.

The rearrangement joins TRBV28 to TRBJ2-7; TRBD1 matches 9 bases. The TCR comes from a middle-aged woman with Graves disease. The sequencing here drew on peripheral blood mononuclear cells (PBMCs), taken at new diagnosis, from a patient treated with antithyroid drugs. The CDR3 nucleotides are TGTGCCAGCAGTCCCCGGGACAGGGTGAGGTACGAGCAGTACTTC. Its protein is CASSPRDRVRYEQYF.